The rows below give T cell receptor beta chains drawn from one sample of a study of shared clonotypes between healthy human individuals. Sequenced by immunoSEQ multiplex PCR; TCRdb stores in-frame clones only, minus some. Among roughly 2.1 million clones, about 93% were seen once, and the ten largest hold 1.5% to 2%. Sequencing used naive CD8+ T cells from PBMCs. Receptors were obtained from a young man in good health. Some clones in this sample may be carry-over from other donors' samples. Each CDR3 is given with its conserved first and last residue. Fields, in order: clone size, CDR3 length, J gene, V gene, D gene, CDR3 DNA, CDR3 protein. A D gene is named only where the DNA matches it firmly. Expanded clones are given a class, and other clones once, few, many or no size at all.

clone_size: NA; cdr3_length: 17; j_call: TRBJ2-5; v_call: TRBV28; d_call: NA; cdr3_nt: TGTGCCAGCAGTTTAGGCCGCGGAGGGCGGTACCAAGAGACCCAGTACTTC; cdr3_aa: CASSLGRGGRYQETQYF
clone_size: NA; cdr3_length: 14; j_call: TRBJ2-7; v_call: TRBV28; d_call: TRBD2; cdr3_nt: TGTGCCAGCAGTATAGCGGGAGGGCCTTACGAGCAGTACTTC; cdr3_aa: CASSIAGGPYEQYF
clone_size: once; cdr3_length: 13; j_call: TRBJ1-1; v_call: TRBV7-9; d_call: NA; cdr3_nt: TGTGCCAGCACCCCACAGAGGAACACTGAAGCTTTCTTT; cdr3_aa: CASTPQRNTEAFF
clone_size: NA; cdr3_length: 13; j_call: TRBJ1-1; v_call: TRBV6-6; d_call: NA; cdr3_nt: TGTGCCAGCAGTTACGGGGGGAAGACTGAAGCTTTCTTT; cdr3_aa: CASSYGGKTEAFF
clone_size: NA; cdr3_length: 15; j_call: TRBJ2-7; v_call: TRBV4-1; d_call: NA; cdr3_nt: TGCGCCAGCAGCCAAGGGTCCAGAAGACCCTACGAGCAGTACTTC; cdr3_aa: CASSQGSRRPYEQYF
clone_size: NA; cdr3_length: 16; j_call: TRBJ2-7; v_call: TRBV28; d_call: TRBD2; cdr3_nt: TGTGCCAGCAGCTCTTCAGGGACTAGCGGGAGCTACGAGCAGTACTTC; cdr3_aa: CASSSSGTSGSYEQYF
clone_size: NA; cdr3_length: 18; j_call: TRBJ1-2; v_call: TRBV27; d_call: NA; cdr3_nt: TGTGCCAGCAGTTTATACCCCTCCGGGCAGGGAGATGACTATGGCTACACCTTC; cdr3_aa: CASSLYPSGQGDDYGYTF
clone_size: NA; cdr3_length: 15; j_call: TRBJ2-7; v_call: TRBV9; d_call: TRBD1; cdr3_nt: TGTGCCAGCAGCGGACGGGACAGCCCTTTCTACGAGCAGTACTTC; cdr3_aa: CASSGRDSPFYEQYF
clone_size: NA; cdr3_length: 16; j_call: TRBJ1-1; v_call: TRBV19; d_call: TRBD1; cdr3_nt: TGTGCCAGTAGTCCTCGGACAGGGGGCCGAAGCACTGAAGCTTTCTTT; cdr3_aa: CASSPRTGGRSTEAFF
clone_size: NA; cdr3_length: 17; j_call: TRBJ1-5; v_call: TRBV28; d_call: NA; cdr3_nt: TGTGCCAGCAGGCCCTGGGTGGCCTGGGAGAGCAATCAGCCCCAGCATTTT; cdr3_aa: CASRPWVAWESNQPQHF
clone_size: few; cdr3_length: 14; j_call: TRBJ2-4; v_call: TRBV29-1; d_call: TRBD1; cdr3_nt: TGCAGCGTTGAGGCCGGACAGGGAGGAAACATTCAGTACTTC; cdr3_aa: CSVEAGQGGNIQYF
clone_size: few; cdr3_length: 13; j_call: TRBJ1-5; v_call: TRBV7-9; d_call: NA; cdr3_nt: TGTGCCAGCAGCTTGGGACCTAATCAGCCCCAGCATTTT; cdr3_aa: CASSLGPNQPQHF
clone_size: NA; cdr3_length: 16; j_call: TRBJ2-3; v_call: TRBV9; d_call: TRBD2; cdr3_nt: TGTGCCAGCAGCTCCAGCGGGAGGACCAGCACAGATACGCAGTATTTT; cdr3_aa: CASSSSGRTSTDTQYF
clone_size: NA; cdr3_length: 12; j_call: TRBJ2-1; v_call: TRBV5-6; d_call: NA; cdr3_nt: TGTGCCAGCAGTGGGGACTACAATGAGCAGTTCTTC; cdr3_aa: CASSGDYNEQFF
clone_size: NA; cdr3_length: 15; j_call: TRBJ2-4; v_call: TRBV7-9; d_call: NA; cdr3_nt: TGTGCCAGCAGCTTTTGGACAGAGGGCAAAAACATTCAGTACTTC; cdr3_aa: CASSFWTEGKNIQYF
clone_size: NA; cdr3_length: 14; j_call: TRBJ2-7; v_call: TRBV6-1; d_call: NA; cdr3_nt: TGTGCCAGCAGTGTTGGCGGTCCCGCCTACGAGCAGTACTTC; cdr3_aa: CASSVGGPAYEQYF
clone_size: NA; cdr3_length: 15; j_call: TRBJ2-5; v_call: TRBV27; d_call: TRBD1; cdr3_nt: TGTGCCAGCAGTTCGACAGGGGTGATAGGAGAGACCCAGTACTTC; cdr3_aa: CASSSTGVIGETQYF
clone_size: NA; cdr3_length: 16; j_call: TRBJ2-3; v_call: TRBV27; d_call: TRBD1; cdr3_nt: TGTGCCAGCAGTTTAAGTCTCCAGGGGGCGTCGGATACGCAGTATTTT; cdr3_aa: CASSLSLQGASDTQYF
clone_size: NA; cdr3_length: 14; j_call: TRBJ1-5; v_call: TRBV4-1; d_call: TRBD1; cdr3_nt: TGCGCCAGCAGCCCAACAGGGGATAATCAGCCCCAGCATTTT; cdr3_aa: CASSPTGDNQPQHF
clone_size: NA; cdr3_length: 15; j_call: TRBJ2-7; v_call: TRBV28; d_call: NA; cdr3_nt: TGTGCCAGCAGTTTAGGGGCGGGACGGATCTACGAGCAGTACTTC; cdr3_aa: CASSLGAGRIYEQYF
clone_size: NA; cdr3_length: 16; j_call: TRBJ1-2; v_call: TRBV7-5; d_call: NA; cdr3_nt: TGTGTCAGAAGCGTAAAGTGGTGGCAGGGCGGCTATGGCTACACCTTC; cdr3_aa: CVRSVKWWQGGYGYTF
clone_size: once; cdr3_length: 16; j_call: TRBJ2-1; v_call: TRBV6-6; d_call: NA; cdr3_nt: NA; cdr3_aa: CASSSSDPPLGDEQFF
clone_size: NA; cdr3_length: 11; j_call: TRBJ1-1; v_call: TRBV29-1; d_call: NA; cdr3_nt: TGCAGCGTCGTAGGAGGCTCTGAAGCTTTCTTT; cdr3_aa: CSVVGGSEAFF
clone_size: NA; cdr3_length: 14; j_call: TRBJ1-3; v_call: TRBV28; d_call: NA; cdr3_nt: TGTGCCAGCCTCAGGAGGGCGCCACGGGGGGCCATATATTTT; cdr3_aa: CASLRRAPRGAIYF
clone_size: NA; cdr3_length: 13; j_call: TRBJ2-2; v_call: TRBV27; d_call: NA; cdr3_nt: TGTGCCAGCAGTTTAGAGGGCCCAACGGAGCTGTTTTTT; cdr3_aa: CASSLEGPTELFF
clone_size: NA; cdr3_length: 19; j_call: TRBJ2-1; v_call: TRBV4-1; d_call: TRBD2; cdr3_nt: TGCGCCAGCAGCCAAGCTGGGGGATTAGCGGGAGGGACTTACAATGAGCAGTTCTTC; cdr3_aa: CASSQAGGLAGGTYNEQFF
clone_size: NA; cdr3_length: 19; j_call: TRBJ2-2; v_call: TRBV7-9; d_call: NA; cdr3_nt: TGTGCCAGCAGTAACGTTCCGGGACATACCGTTAAGAACACCGGGGAGCTGTTTTTT; cdr3_aa: CASSNVPGHTVKNTGELFF
clone_size: NA; cdr3_length: 15; j_call: TRBJ2-7; v_call: TRBV19; d_call: TRBD1; cdr3_nt: TGTGCCAGTAGGACCCCGGGACAGGGGGAATACGAGCAGTACTTC; cdr3_aa: CASRTPGQGEYEQYF
clone_size: NA; cdr3_length: 15; j_call: TRBJ2-7; v_call: TRBV13; d_call: NA; cdr3_nt: TGTGCCAGCAGCGCCAGACAGGATTCCGCCTACGAGCAGTACTTC; cdr3_aa: CASSARQDSAYEQYF